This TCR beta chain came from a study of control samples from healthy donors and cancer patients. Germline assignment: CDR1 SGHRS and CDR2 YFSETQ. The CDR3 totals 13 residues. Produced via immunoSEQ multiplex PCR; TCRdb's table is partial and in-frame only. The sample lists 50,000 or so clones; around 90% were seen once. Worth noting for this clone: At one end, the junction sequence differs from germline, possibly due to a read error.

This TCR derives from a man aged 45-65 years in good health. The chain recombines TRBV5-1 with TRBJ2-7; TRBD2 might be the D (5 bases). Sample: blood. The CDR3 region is CASSLEFRGPLDF. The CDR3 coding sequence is TGCGCCAGCAGCTTGGAGTTTCGAGGGCCATTGGACTTC.